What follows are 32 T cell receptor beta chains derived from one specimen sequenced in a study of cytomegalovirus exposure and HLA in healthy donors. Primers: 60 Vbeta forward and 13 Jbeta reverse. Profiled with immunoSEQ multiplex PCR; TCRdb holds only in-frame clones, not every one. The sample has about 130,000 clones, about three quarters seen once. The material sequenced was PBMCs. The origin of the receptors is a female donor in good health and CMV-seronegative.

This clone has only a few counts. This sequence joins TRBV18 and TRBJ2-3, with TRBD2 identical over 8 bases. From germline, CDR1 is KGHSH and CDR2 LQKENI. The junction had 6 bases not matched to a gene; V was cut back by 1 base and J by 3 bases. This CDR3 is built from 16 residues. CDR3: CASSPRTGGRTDTQYF. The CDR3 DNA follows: TGTGCCAGCTCACCACGGACGGGAGGGAGAACAGATACGCAGTATTTT.

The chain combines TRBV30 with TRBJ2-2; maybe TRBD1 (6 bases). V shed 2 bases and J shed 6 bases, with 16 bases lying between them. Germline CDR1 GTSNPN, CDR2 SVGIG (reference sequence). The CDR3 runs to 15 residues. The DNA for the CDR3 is TGTGCCTGGAGTACCAGGGGAAAATTGTCCGGGGAGCTGTTTTTT. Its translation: CAWSTRGKLSGELFF.

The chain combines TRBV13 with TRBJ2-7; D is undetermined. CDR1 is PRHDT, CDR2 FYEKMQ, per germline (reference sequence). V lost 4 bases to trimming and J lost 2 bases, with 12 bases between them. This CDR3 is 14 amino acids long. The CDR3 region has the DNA TGTGCCAGCAGCTCACACCGAAGTCCCTACGAGCAGTACTTC. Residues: CASSSHRSPYEQYF.

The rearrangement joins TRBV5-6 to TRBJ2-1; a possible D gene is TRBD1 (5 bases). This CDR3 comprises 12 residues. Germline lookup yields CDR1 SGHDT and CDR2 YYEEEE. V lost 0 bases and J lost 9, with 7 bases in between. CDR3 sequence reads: CASSLGRGEQFF. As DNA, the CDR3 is TGTGCCAGCAGCTTGGGAAGGGGTGAGCAGTTCTTC.

The CDR3, as DNA: TGCGCCAGCAGCCCCGAGCCAGCCAAGAGGAGGCCTGATTACTTC. Translated: CASSPEPAKRRPDYF. The V call is TRBV4-1, the J call TRBJ2-5, with D perhaps matching TRBD2 (5 bases). V lost 4 bases and J 14 bases, leaving 26 bases between the germline ends. This CDR3 contains 15 residues. Germline CDR1 is MGHRA and CDR2 is YSYEKL.

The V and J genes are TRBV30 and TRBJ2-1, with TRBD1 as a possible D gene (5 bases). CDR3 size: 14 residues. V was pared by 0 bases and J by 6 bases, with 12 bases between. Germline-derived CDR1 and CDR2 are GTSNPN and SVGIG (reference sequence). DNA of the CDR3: TGTGCCTGGAGTGTCCAGGGAATGAGCAATGAGCAGTTCTTC. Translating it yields CAWSVQGMSNEQFF.

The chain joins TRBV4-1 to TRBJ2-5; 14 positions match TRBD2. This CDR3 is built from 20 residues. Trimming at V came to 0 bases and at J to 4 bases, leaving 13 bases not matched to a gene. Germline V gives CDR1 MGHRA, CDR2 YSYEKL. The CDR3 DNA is TGCGCCAGCAGCCAAGATAACGGACTAGCGGGAGGCGCGGGGGGAGAGACCCAGTACTTC. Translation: CASSQDNGLAGGAGGETQYF.

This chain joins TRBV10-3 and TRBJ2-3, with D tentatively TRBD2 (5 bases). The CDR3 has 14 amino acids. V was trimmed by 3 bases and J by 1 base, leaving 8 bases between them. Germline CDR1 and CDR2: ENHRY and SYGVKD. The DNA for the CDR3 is TGTGCCATCAGTGAAGCGGCCCGCACAGATACGCAGTATTTT. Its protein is CAISEAARTDTQYF.

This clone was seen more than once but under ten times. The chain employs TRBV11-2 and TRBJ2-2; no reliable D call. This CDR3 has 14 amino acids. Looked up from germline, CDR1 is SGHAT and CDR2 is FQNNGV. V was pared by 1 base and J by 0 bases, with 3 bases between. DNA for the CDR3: TGTGCCAGCAGCTTAGCTACGAACACCGGGGAGCTGTTTTTT. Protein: CASSLATNTGELFF.

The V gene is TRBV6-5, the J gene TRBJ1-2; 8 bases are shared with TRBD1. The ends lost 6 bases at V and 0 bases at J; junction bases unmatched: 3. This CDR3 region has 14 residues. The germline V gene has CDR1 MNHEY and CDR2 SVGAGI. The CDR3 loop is CASSRDRSNYGYTF. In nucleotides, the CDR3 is TGTGCCAGCAGCCGGGACAGGTCTAACTATGGCTACACCTTC.

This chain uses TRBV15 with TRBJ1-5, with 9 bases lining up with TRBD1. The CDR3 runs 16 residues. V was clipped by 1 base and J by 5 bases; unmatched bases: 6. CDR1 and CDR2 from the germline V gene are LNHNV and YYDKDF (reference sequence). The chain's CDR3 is CATSRAYRGLDQPQHF. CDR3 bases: TGTGCCACCAGCAGAGCGTACAGGGGGCTGGATCAGCCCCAGCATTTT.

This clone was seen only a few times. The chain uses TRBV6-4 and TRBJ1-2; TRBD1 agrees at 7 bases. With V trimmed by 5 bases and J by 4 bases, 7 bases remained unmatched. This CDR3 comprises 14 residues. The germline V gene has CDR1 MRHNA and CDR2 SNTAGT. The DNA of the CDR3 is TGTGCCAGCAGTCCCTCCGGGGACAGCTATGGCTACACCTTC. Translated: CASSPSGDSYGYTF.

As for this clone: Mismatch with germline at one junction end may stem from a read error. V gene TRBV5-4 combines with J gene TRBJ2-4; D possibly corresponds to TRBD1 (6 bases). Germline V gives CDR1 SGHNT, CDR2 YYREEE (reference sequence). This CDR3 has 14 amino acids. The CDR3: CASSFQGSKNSQYF. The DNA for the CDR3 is TGTGCCAGCAGCTTCCAGGGGTCCAAAAACAGTCAGTACTTC.

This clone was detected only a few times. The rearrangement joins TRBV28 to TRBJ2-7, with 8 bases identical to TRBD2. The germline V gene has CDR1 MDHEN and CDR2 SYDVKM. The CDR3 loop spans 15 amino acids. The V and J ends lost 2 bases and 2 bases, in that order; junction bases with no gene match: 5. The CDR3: CASSLPLAGTYEQYF. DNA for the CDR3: TGTGCCAGCAGTTTACCGTTAGCGGGAACCTACGAGCAGTACTTC.

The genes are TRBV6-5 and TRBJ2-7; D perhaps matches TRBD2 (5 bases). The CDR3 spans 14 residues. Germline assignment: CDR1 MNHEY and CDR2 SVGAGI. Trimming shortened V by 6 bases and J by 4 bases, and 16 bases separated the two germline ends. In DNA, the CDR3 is TGTGCCAGCAGCGCTAGCAGTGGAAGTTACGAGCAGTACTTC. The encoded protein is CASSASSGSYEQYF.

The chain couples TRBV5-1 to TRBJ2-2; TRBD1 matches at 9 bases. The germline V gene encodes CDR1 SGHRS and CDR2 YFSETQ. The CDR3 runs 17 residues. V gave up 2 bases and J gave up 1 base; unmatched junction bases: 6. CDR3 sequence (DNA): TGCGCCAGCAGCTTAATCGGGACAGGGATGAACACCGGGGAGCTGTTTTTT. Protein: CASSLIGTGMNTGELFF.

Here the CDR3 reads CASSLETGFEKLFF. The CDR3 nucleotides read TGCGCCAGCAGCTTGGAGACAGGCTTCGAAAAACTGTTTTTT. The V call is TRBV5-1, the J call TRBJ1-4; TRBD1 is a possible D gene (6 bases). The germline V and J ends were trimmed by 0 bases and 8 bases, with 11 bases remaining between them. The CDR3 extends over 14 amino acids. Germline lookup yields CDR1 SGHRS and CDR2 YFSETQ.

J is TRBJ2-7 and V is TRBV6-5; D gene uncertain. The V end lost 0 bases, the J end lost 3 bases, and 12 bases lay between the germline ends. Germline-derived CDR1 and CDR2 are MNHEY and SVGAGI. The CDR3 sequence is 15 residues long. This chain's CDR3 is CASSYSFGSYYEQYF. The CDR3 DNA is TGTGCCAGCAGTTACTCGTTTGGCAGTTACTACGAGCAGTACTTC.

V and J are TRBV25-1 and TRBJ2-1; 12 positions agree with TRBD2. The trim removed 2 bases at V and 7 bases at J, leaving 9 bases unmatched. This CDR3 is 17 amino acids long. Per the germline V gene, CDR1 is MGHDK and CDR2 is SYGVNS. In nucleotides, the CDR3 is TGTGCCAGCAGTGAAAAGAGGGGGACTAGCGGGTTGAATGAGCAGTTCTTC. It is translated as CASSEKRGTSGLNEQFF.

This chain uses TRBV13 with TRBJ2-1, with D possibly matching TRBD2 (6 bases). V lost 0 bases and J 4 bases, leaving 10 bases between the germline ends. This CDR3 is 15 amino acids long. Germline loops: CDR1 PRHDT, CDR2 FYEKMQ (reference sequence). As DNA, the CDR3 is TGTGCCAGCAGCTTAGGGGGACTCGGGTACAATGAGCAGTTCTTC. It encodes CASSLGGLGYNEQFF. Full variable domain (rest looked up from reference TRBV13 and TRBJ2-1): AAGVIQSPRHLIKEKRETATLKCYPIPRHDTVYWYQQGPGQDPQFLISFYEKMQSDKGSIPDRFSAQQFSDYHSELNMSSLELGDSALYFCASSLGGLGYNEQFFGPGTRLTVL.

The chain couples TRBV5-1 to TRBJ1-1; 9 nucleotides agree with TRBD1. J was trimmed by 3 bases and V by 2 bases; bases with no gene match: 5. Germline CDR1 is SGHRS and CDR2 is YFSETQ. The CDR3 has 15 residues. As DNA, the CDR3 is TGCGCCAGCAGCTTCTCACAGGGGGCTGACACTGAAGCTTTCTTT. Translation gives CASSFSQGADTEAFF.

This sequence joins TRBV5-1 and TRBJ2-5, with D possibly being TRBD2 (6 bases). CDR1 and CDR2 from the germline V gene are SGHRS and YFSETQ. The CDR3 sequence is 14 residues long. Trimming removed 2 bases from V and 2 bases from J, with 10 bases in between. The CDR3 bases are TGCGCCAGCAGCTTTACTAGCTCTCAAGAGACCCAGTACTTC. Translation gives CASSFTSSQETQYF.

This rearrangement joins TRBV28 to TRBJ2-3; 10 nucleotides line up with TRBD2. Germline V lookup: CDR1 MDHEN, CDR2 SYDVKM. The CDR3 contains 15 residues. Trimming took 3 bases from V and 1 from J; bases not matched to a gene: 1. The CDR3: CASSFTSGGTDTQYF. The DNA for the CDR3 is TGTGCCAGCAGTTTCACTAGCGGGGGCACAGATACGCAGTATTTT.

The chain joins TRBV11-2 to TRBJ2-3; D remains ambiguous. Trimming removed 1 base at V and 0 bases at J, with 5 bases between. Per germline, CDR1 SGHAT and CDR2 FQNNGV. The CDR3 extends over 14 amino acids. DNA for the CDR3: TGTGCCAGCAGCTTAGGCGGTAGCACAGATACGCAGTATTTT. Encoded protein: CASSLGGSTDTQYF.

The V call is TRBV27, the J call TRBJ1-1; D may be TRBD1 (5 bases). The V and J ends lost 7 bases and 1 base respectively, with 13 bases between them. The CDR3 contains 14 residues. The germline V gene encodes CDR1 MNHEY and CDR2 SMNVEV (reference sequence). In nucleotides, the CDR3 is TGTGCCAGCACCAGGGTAGTGGGGAACACTGAAGCTTTCTTT. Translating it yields CASTRVVGNTEAFF.

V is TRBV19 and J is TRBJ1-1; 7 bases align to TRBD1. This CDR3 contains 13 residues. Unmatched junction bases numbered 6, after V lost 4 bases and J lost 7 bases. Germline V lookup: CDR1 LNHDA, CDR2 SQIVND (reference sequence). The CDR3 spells CASSTLGQLEAFF. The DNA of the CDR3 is TGTGCCAGTAGTACTCTGGGACAGCTTGAAGCTTTCTTT.

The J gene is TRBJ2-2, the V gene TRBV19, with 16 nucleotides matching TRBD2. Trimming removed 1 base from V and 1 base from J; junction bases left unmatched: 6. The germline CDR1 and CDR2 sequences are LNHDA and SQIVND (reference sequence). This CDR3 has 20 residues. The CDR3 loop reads CASSIATGLAGGVNTGELFF. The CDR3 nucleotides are TGTGCCAGTAGTATAGCCACGGGACTAGCGGGAGGGGTGAACACCGGGGAGCTGTTTTTT.

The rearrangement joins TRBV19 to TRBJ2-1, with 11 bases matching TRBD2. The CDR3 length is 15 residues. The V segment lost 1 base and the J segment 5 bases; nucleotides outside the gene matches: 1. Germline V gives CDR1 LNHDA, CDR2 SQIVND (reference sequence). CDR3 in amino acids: CASSIGLAGNNEQFF. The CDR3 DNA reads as TGTGCCAGTAGTATAGGACTAGCGGGAAACAATGAGCAGTTCTTC.

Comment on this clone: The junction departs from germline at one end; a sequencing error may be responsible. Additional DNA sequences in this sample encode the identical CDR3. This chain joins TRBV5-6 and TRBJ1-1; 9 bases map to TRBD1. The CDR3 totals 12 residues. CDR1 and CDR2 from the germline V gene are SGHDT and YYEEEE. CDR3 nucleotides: TGCGCCAGCAGCGCCCTGGACAGGGGTACTTTCTTT. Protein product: CASSALDRGTFF.

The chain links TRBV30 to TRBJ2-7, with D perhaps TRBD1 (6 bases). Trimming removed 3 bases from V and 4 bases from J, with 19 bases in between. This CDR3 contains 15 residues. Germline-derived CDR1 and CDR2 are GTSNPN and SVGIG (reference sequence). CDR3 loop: CAWRLQGPRRYEQYF. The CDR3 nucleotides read TGTGCCTGGAGACTACAGGGTCCTCGTCGATACGAGCAGTACTTC.

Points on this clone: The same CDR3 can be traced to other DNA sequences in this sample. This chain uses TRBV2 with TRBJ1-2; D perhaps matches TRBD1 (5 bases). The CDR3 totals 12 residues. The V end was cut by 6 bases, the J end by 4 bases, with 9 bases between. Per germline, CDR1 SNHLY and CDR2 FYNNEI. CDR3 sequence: CASRGQGYGYTF. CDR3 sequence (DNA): TGTGCCAGCAGGGGCCAGGGCTATGGCTACACCTTC.

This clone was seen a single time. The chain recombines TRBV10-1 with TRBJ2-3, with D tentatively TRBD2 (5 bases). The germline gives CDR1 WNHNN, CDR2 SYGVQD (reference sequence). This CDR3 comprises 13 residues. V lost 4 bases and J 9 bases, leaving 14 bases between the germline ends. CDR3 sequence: CASSAGVRRTQYF. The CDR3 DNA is TGCGCCAGCAGTGCCGGGGTGAGGAGGACGCAGTATTTT.